A selection of T cell receptor beta chains follows, all from one sample in a study of cytomegalovirus exposure and HLA in healthy donors. Only in-frame clones appear in the TCRdb table, and some are missing; sequencing was by immunoSEQ multiplex PCR. The sample contains under 150,000 clones, roughly 63% of which appear only once. The sample was PBMCs. The receptors stem from a man aged 40-49 years in good health and CMV-seropositive. The CDR3 runs from the conserved cysteine through the conserved F or W. The order of the fields is clone size, D gene, J gene, V gene, CDR3 protein, CDR3 DNA. The D gene is left open where the match is weak. The size of a clone is reported for some rows only, either as once, few or many, or as a class for expanded clones.

>-|-|TRBJ1-5|TRBV5-4
CASSPGGGENQPQHF
TGTGCCAGCAGCCCCGGGGGGGGCGAGAATCAGCCCCAGCATTTT
>few|TRBD2|TRBJ2-7|TRBV9
CASSRDLAGAYEQYF
TGTGCCAGCAGCCGAGATTTAGCGGGGGCCTACGAGCAGTACTTC
>-|TRBD1|TRBJ2-7|TRBV9
CASSRDRSYEQYF
TGTGCCAGCAGCCGGGACAGGTCCTACGAGCAGTACTTC
>-|TRBD2|TRBJ2-1|TRBV30
CAWRRSRFGLAGAVRGYNEQFF
TGTGCCTGGAGGCGATCTAGGTTCGGACTAGCGGGAGCAGTGCGGGGGTACAATGAGCAGTTCTTC
>-|-|TRBJ2-3|TRBV13
CASSSTDTQYF
TGTGCCAGCAGCTCAACAGATACGCAGTATTTT
>few|-|TRBJ2-1|TRBV25-1
CASSRGANNEQFF
TGTGCCAGCAGCAGGGGTGCTAACAATGAGCAGTTCTTC
>-|-|TRBJ2-1|TRBV4-3
CASSPYVFSSREQFF
TGCGCCAGCAGCCCGTATGTTTTTAGTTCGCGGGAGCAGTTCTTC
>-|-|TRBJ1-6|TRBV19
CASSPIEVSSSPLHF
TGTGCCAGTAGTCCAATAGAGGTTTCGAGTTCACCCCTCCACTTT
>few|TRBD1|TRBJ2-7|TRBV11-2
CASSSILQGQKYEQYF
TGTGCCAGCAGCAGTATCTTACAGGGGCAAAAATACGAGCAGTACTTC
>-|TRBD2|TRBJ2-1|TRBV7-2
CASSTELAGVTRDEQFF
TGTGCCAGCAGCACCGAACTAGCGGGAGTCACCCGCGATGAGCAGTTCTTC
>-|-|TRBJ1-6|TRBV6-5
CASSYYNSPLHF
TGTGCCAGCAGCTACTATAATTCACCCCTCCACTTT
>few|TRBD1|TRBJ2-7|TRBV6-5
CASSRFGTGVDEQYF
TGTGCCAGCAGTCGATTTGGGACAGGGGTAGACGAGCAGTACTTC
>-|TRBD1|TRBJ2-2|TRBV10-3
CAISEQGASTGELFF
TGTGCCATCAGTGAACAGGGGGCGAGCACCGGGGAGCTGTTTTTT
>once|TRBD2|TRBJ2-1|TRBV5-6
CASSLRSGGYNEQFF
TGTGCCAGCAGCTTGAGAAGCGGGGGATACAATGAGCAGTTCTTC
>-|-|TRBJ1-3|TRBV7-9
CAIQLRRAGNTIYF
TGTGCCATCCAGCTTAGGAGGGCTGGAAACACCATATATTTT
>-|TRBD1|TRBJ1-6|TRBV7-2
CASSLGTGYSPLHF
TGTGCCAGCAGCTTAGGGACAGGGTACTCACCCCTCCACTTT
>-|-|TRBJ2-7|TRBV5-1
CASSLGGGASYEQYF
TGCGCCAGCAGCTTGGGCGGGGGCGCATCCTACGAGCAGTACTTC
>few|TRBD2|TRBJ2-5|TRBV6-1
CASSELAGGQETQYF
TGTGCCAGCAGTGAACTAGCGGGAGGGCAAGAGACCCAGTACTTC
>-|-|TRBJ2-1|TRBV6-1
CASSEALATRFNEQFF
TGTGCCAGCAGTGAAGCGTTAGCGACTAGATTCAATGAGCAGTTCTTC
>-|TRBD1|TRBJ2-6|TRBV29-1
CSVDTGQGHSGANVLTF
TGCAGCGTCGATACGGGACAGGGCCACTCTGGGGCCAACGTCCTGACTTTC
>-|TRBD1|TRBJ1-1|TRBV30
CAWTTLGQGEAFF
TGTGCCTGGACAACACTAGGACAGGGTGAAGCTTTCTTT
>few|-|TRBJ2-1|TRBV21-1
CASSKRAGDEQFF
TGTGCCAGCAGCAAGAGGGCGGGGGATGAGCAGTTCTTC
>-|TRBD1|TRBJ1-1|TRBV19
CASSGTVGNTEAFF
TGTGCCAGTAGCGGGACAGTGGGGAACACTGAAGCTTTCTTT
>-|-|TRBJ2-6|TRBV5-4
CASSAGGSGANVLTF
TGTGCCAGCAGCGCGGGCGGCTCTGGGGCCAACGTCCTGACTTTC
>-|-|TRBJ1-3|TRBV28
CASTLWADTGNTIYF
TGTGCCAGCACCCTCTGGGCGGACACTGGAAACACCATATATTTT
>-|-|TRBJ2-1|TRBV11-1
CASSSWVRGEQFF
TGTGCCAGCAGCTCCTGGGTCCGGGGTGAGCAGTTCTTC
>-|TRBD1|TRBJ1-6|TRBV7-9
CASSLDRGGNSPLHF
TGTGCCAGCAGCTTAGACAGGGGAGGCAATTCACCCCTCCACTTT
>-|TRBD1|TRBJ2-1|TRBV5-1
CASSSQGAAYNEQFF
TGCGCCAGCAGCTCACAGGGGGCCGCCTACAATGAGCAGTTCTTC
>-|-|TRBJ1-4|TRBV28
CASSPAGAMVGNEKLFF
TGTGCCAGCAGTCCTGCAGGGGCAATGGTGGGTAATGAAAAACTGTTTTTT
>few|TRBD1|TRBJ1-6|TRBV7-9
CASSKDRGLSSPLHF
TGTGCCAGCAGCAAGGACAGGGGGCTGAGTTCACCCCTCCACTTT
>-|-|TRBJ1-1|TRBV5-1
CASSLGVRARENTEAFF
TGCGCCAGCAGCTTGGGGGTCAGGGCAAGAGAGAACACTGAAGCTTTCTTT
>-|-|TRBJ1-5|TRBV19
CASRLGGQPQHF
TGTGCCAGTAGACTCGGAGGTCAGCCCCAGCATTTT
>-|-|TRBJ1-5|TRBV6-5
CASRLQGNQPQHF
TGTGCCAGCAGACTTCAGGGAAATCAGCCCCAGCATTTT
>-|-|TRBJ2-2|TRBV6-1
CASILSPRTGELFF
TGTGCCAGCATCCTATCGCCCCGCACCGGGGAGCTGTTTTTT
>-|-|TRBJ2-3|TRBV5-1
CASSFLLSTDTQYF
TGCGCCAGCAGCTTTCTCTTAAGCACAGATACGCAGTATTTT
>-|TRBD2|TRBJ2-7|TRBV10-1
CASSGEGGIGDEQYF
TGCGCCAGCAGTGGAGAGGGAGGGATAGGGGACGAGCAGTACTTC
>-|TRBD2|TRBJ2-2|TRBV5-1
CASSLVPSGSNTGELFF
TGCGCCAGCAGCTTGGTTCCTAGCGGCTCGAACACCGGGGAGCTGTTTTTT
>-|-|TRBJ1-2|TRBV4-2
CASRPTAVYGYTF
TGTGCCAGCAGACCCACAGCGGTTTATGGCTACACCTTC
>-|TRBD1|TRBJ2-2|TRBV5-1
CASSSQLTGTDTGELFF
TGCGCCAGCAGCTCCCAACTTACCGGGACAGATACCGGGGAGCTGTTTTTT
>-|TRBD1|TRBJ2-3|TRBV6-5
CASSYPGQGIDTQYF
TGTGCCAGCAGTTACCCGGGACAGGGTATAGATACGCAGTATTTT
>-|TRBD2|TRBJ2-3|TRBV9
CASSPGLALLTDTQYF
TGTGCCAGCAGCCCAGGACTAGCTCTTCTCACAGATACGCAGTATTTT
>-|TRBD2|TRBJ2-5|TRBV28
CASGRLAGAQETQYF
TGTGCCAGCGGCAGACTAGCGGGGGCGCAAGAGACCCAGTACTTC
>-|-|TRBJ1-3|TRBV6-5
CASSPQISRNTIYF
TGTGCCAGCAGTCCTCAGATAAGTAGAAACACCATATATTTT
>few|-|TRBJ1-1|TRBV7-9
CASSLTPAGEDTEAFF
TGTGCCAGCAGCTTAACCCCCGCGGGGGAGGATACTGAAGCTTTCTTT